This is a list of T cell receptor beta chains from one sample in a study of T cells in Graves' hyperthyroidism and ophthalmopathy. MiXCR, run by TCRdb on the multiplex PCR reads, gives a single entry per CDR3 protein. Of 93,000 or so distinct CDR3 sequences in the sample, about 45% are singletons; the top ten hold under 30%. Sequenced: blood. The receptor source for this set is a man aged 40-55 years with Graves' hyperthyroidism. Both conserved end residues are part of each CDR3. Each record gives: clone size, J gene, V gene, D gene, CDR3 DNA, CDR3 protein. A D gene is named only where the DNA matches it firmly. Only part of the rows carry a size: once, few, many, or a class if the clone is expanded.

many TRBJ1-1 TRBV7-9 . TGTGCCAGCAGCTCGGGGCTCCGAGGCGCTTTCTTT CASSSGLRGAFF
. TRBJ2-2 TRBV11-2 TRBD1 TGTGCCAGCAGCTCCACCGGGACAGGGAAGTGGGAGCTGTTTTTT CASSSTGTGKWELFF
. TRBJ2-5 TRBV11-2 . TGTGCCAGCAGACGAACAGCGGAGCAAGAGACCCAGTACTTC CASRRTAEQETQYF
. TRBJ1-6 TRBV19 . TGTGCCAGTAGTAGTAGCCGGGACACCCATTCACCCCTTCACTTT CASSSSRDTHSPLHF
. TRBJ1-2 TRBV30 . TGTGCCTGGAGTGTGGGGGGATTCAACTATGGCTACACCTTC CAWSVGGFNYGYTF
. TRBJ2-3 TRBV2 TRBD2 TGTGCCAGCAGTACCAGCGGTAGCGGGGCTAGCACAGATACGCAGTATTTT CASSTSGSGASTDTQYF
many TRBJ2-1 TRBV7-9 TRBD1 TGTGCCAGCAGTTACTCCGGGACAGGTTGGGCTGAGCAGTTCTTC CASSYSGTGWAEQFF
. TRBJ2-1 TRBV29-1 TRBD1 TGCAGCGTCAACGTCCCGGGACAGACCTACAATGAGCAGTTCTTC CSVNVPGQTYNEQFF
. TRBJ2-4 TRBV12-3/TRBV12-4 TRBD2 TGTGCCAGCAGTTCGGGGGGGGGCATTCAGTACTTC CASSSGGGIQYF
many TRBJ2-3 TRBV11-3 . TGTGCCAGCGGACAGACCTCCGCCACAGATACGCAGTATTTT CASGQTSATDTQYF